This T cell receptor beta chain was identified during a study of T cell responses to AZD1222 COVID-19 vaccine. CDR3 length equals 14 residues. Germline V gene sequence: CDR1 MGHRA, CDR2 YSYEKL. The V and J ends lost 0 bases and 8 bases respectively, with 13 bases between them. Some clones are missing from TCRdb's copy, which holds only in-frame ones; the method was immunoSEQ multiplex PCR. The sample has approximately 100,000 clones; about nine tenths are singletons. This clone was observed a single time. The target antigen is unknown. Notes on the study in general: CD4 TCRs covered the whole spike, strongest at regions 160-218 and 743-854.

The receptor comes from an adult in good health. The sample here was peripheral blood, taken on day 0 of AZD1222 vaccination. This chain joins TRBV4-1 and TRBJ1-2, with D possibly TRBD1 on 5 matching bases. The CDR3 protein is CASSQEFSGVGYTF. The DNA of the CDR3 is TGCGCCAGCAGCCAAGAATTTTCGGGGGTCGGCTACACCTTC.